The 18 T cell receptor beta chains below were found in one sample sequenced in a study of technical replicates of blood from a few donors. Assay: immunoSEQ multiplex PCR; the TCRdb copy retains only in-frame clones and omits some. This sample has 75,000 to 95,000 clones, with around 94% found just once. Input material: T cells isolated from PBMCs. The receptors derive from a human donor in good health.

The gene calls are TRBV30 and TRBJ1-1; no firm D call. The germline V gene encodes CDR1 GTSNPN and CDR2 SVGIG (reference sequence). The V and J ends lost 1 base and 1 base respectively, with 7 bases between them. CDR3 length: 13 amino acids. CDR3 nucleotides: TGTGCCTGGAGTGAGGCGGGGAACACTGAAGCTTTCTTT. This codes for CAWSEAGNTEAFF.

This rearrangement joins TRBV2 to TRBJ2-2; 7 bases map to TRBD2. The CDR3 has 22 amino acids. Germline V gene lookup returns CDR1 SNHLY and CDR2 FYNNEI. V lost 3 bases to trimming and J lost 0 bases; unmatched junction nucleotides: 22. The CDR3 reads CASSDEILLAERNTANTGELFF. CDR3 DNA sequence: TGTGCCAGCAGTGACGAGATCCTTCTAGCGGAACGGAACACAGCGAACACCGGGGAGCTGTTTTTT.

The chain has TRBV5-4 and TRBJ2-7, with 11 bases fitting TRBD2. Germline CDR1 and CDR2: SGHNT and YYREEE (reference sequence). CDR3 size: 14 residues. V lost 3 bases to trimming and J lost 4 bases; unmatched junction nucleotides: 3. CDR3 sequence reads: CASSSGLAVYEQYF. CDR3 sequence (DNA): TGTGCCAGCAGCTCGGGACTAGCGGTATACGAGCAGTACTTC.

CDR3 nucleotide sequence: TGTGCCACCAGCAGATCCTTCGGGGACAGGGGTGGCTACACCTTC. It translates to CATSRSFGDRGGYTF. This chain connects TRBV15 to TRBJ1-2; 10 bases map to TRBD1. The CDR3 is 15 amino acids. V shed 2 bases and J 7 bases; nucleotides not matched to a gene: 7. Germline V lookup: CDR1 LNHNV, CDR2 YYDKDF (reference sequence).

The V call is TRBV14, the J call TRBJ2-1; a weak D match, TRBD1 (5 bases). Trimming pared 5 bases from V and 1 base from J, leaving 12 bases between. CDR1 and CDR2 from the germline V gene are SGHDN and FVKESK. The CDR3 spans 15 residues. CDR3 region: CASSGRTYSYNEQFF. The DNA for the CDR3 is TGTGCCAGCAGCGGCCGGACATATTCCTACAATGAGCAGTTCTTC.

This clone has a single count. The rearrangement links TRBV5-5 to TRBJ2-5; D is unclear. CDR1 is SGHKS and CDR2 is YYEKEE in the germline V gene (reference sequence). The CDR3 runs to 9 residues. Deletions cut 6 bases from V and 13 bases from J, with 10 bases between. DNA for the CDR3: TGTGCCAGCACCCCGCAGTGGTACTTC. Its translation is CASTPQWYF.

The chain recombines TRBV6-5 with TRBJ1-5, with a tentative D call TRBD1 (5 bases). The V and J ends lost 2 bases and 7 bases respectively, with 9 bases between them. Per the germline V gene, CDR1 is MNHEY and CDR2 is SVGAGI. The CDR3 covers 13 residues. The CDR3 reads CASSYDRNQPQHF. As DNA, the CDR3 is TGTGCCAGCAGTTACGACAGAAACCAGCCCCAGCATTTT.

V and J are TRBV7-8 and TRBJ2-5; the match to TRBD2 covers 10 bases. V dropped 0 bases and J dropped 3; count of bases not matched to a gene: 10. The CDR3 has 18 amino acids. Germline-derived CDR1 and CDR2 are SGHVS and FQNEAQ. The CDR3 loop is CASSLALGSGGAEETQYF. Here the CDR3 DNA reads TGTGCCAGCAGCTTAGCATTAGGGAGCGGGGGGGCTGAAGAGACCCAGTACTTC.

This chain connects TRBV6-5 to TRBJ1-1; possibly TRBD1 for D (6 bases). The CDR3 length is 13 residues. Trimming removed 6 bases from V and 5 bases from J, with 13 bases in between. Germline V gene sequence: CDR1 MNHEY, CDR2 SVGAGI. The CDR3 nucleotides are TGTGCCAGCAGCCCTAGCAGGGGAACTGAAGCTTTCTTT. This translates into CASSPSRGTEAFF.

The chain couples TRBV6-6 to TRBJ2-7; TRBD2 is a possible D gene (6 bases). V gave up 6 bases and J gave up 5 bases, with 14 bases separating them. The CDR3 length is 13 residues. Per the germline V gene, CDR1 is MNHNY and CDR2 is SVGAGI (reference sequence). The CDR3 loop reads CASRSGDGHEQYF. The CDR3 region has the DNA TGTGCCAGCAGATCGGGGGATGGCCACGAGCAGTACTTC.

The V gene is TRBV6-5, the J gene TRBJ1-6; tentatively, D is TRBD1 (5 bases). In germline, CDR1 is MNHEY, CDR2 SVGAGI. CDR3 length: 15 amino acids. V was shortened by 6 bases and J by 8 bases, with 17 bases between the two germline ends. CDR3 DNA: TGTGCCAGCAGGTTGCAGGGCATTGCGGATTCACCCCTCCACTTT. Amino acids: CASRLQGIADSPLHF.

The chain joins TRBV2 to TRBJ1-4; TRBD1 agrees at 7 bases. CDR1 SNHLY and CDR2 FYNNEI come from the germline V gene. The CDR3 sequence is 13 residues long. Unmatched junction bases numbered 7, after V lost 11 bases and J lost 4 bases. The CDR3 nucleotides read TGTGCCGCATCAGGACAGGTTAATGAAAAACTGTTTTTT. Protein: CAASGQVNEKLFF.

V is TRBV27 and J is TRBJ1-5; 7 bases are a match to TRBD1. CDR3 size: 15 residues. Trimming took 2 bases from V and 5 from J; bases not matched to a gene: 6. Germline V CDR1 and CDR2: MNHEY, SMNVEV (reference sequence). The CDR3 DNA reads as TGTGCCAGCAGTTTAAGGCAGGGGGGTGATCAGCCCCAGCATTTT. Its protein product is CASSLRQGGDQPQHF.

The chain uses TRBV7-9 and TRBJ2-1; D ambiguous. CDR1 and CDR2 from the germline V gene are SEHNR and FQNEAQ (reference sequence). Trimming left V 3 bases short and J 9 bases short, with 18 bases between. The CDR3 totals 15 residues. This CDR3 reads CASSFHRLVRPEQFF. DNA of the CDR3: TGTGCCAGCAGCTTCCATCGATTAGTTCGTCCTGAGCAGTTCTTC. Drawing the rest from reference TRBV7-9 and TRBJ2-1, the complete variable domain is DTGVSQNPRHKITKRGQNVTFRCDPISEHNRLYWYRQTLGQGPEFLTYFQNEAQLEKSRLLSDRFSAERPKGSFSTLEIQRTEQGDSAMYLCASSFHRLVRPEQFFGPGTRLTVL.

This rearrangement joins TRBV18 to TRBJ2-3; no firm D call. Germline CDR1 reads KGHSH; CDR2 reads LQKENI. The CDR3 contains 16 residues. Deletions cut 6 bases from V and 0 bases from J, with 16 bases between. The CDR3 spells CASSLASVSSTDTQYF. For the CDR3, the DNA is TGTGCCAGCTCCCTTGCCTCAGTATCTAGCACAGATACGCAGTATTTT.

This chain links TRBV10-1 with TRBJ2-5, with D perhaps TRBD1 (7 bases). In germline, CDR1 is WNHNN, CDR2 SYGVQD (reference sequence). Trimming pared 3 bases from V and 2 bases from J, leaving 13 bases between. The CDR3 covers 15 residues. CDR3 coding DNA: TGCGCCAGCAGTGACGGGGGACAGAGACAAGAGACCCAGTACTTC. This gives the protein CASSDGGQRQETQYF.

CDR3 region: CASSQGGTAAYEQYF. CDR3 nucleotide sequence: TGCGCCAGCAGCCAAGGGGGGACAGCGGCCTACGAGCAGTACTTC. The V gene is TRBV4-1, the J gene TRBJ2-7; TRBD1 aligns across 7 bases. Germline trimming cut 1 base from V and 2 bases from J; bases unmatched to any gene: 5. CDR1 MGHRA and CDR2 YSYEKL come from the germline V gene. This CDR3 is built from 15 residues.

For the CDR3, the DNA is TGCAGCGTTGGTCACAGGGGGGACTATGGCTACACCTTC. It translates to CSVGHRGDYGYTF. The genes are TRBV29-1 and TRBJ1-2; 8 bases match TRBD1. The CDR3 is made up of 13 amino acids. J lost 3 bases, V lost 4 bases, and 4 bases had no gene match. CDR1 SQVTM and CDR2 ANQGSEA come from the germline V gene.